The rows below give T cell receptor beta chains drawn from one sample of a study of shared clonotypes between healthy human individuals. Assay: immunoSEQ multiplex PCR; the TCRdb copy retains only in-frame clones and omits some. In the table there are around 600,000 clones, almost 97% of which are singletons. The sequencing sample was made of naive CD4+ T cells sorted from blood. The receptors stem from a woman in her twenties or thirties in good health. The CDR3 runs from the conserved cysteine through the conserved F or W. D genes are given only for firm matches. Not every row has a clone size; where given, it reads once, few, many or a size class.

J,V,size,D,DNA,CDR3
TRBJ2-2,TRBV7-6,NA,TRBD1,TGTGCCAGCAGCCCCAGGGGGAGCGCCTCGAACACCGGGGAGCTGTTTTTT,CASSPRGSASNTGELFF
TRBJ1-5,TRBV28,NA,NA,TGTGCCAGCACTCTGGAGGGTTTTAATCAGCCCCAGCATTTT,CASTLEGFNQPQHF
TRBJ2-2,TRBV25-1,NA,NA,TGTGCCAGCAGTGAATACAGGGTAACAGGGGAGCTGTTTTTT,CASSEYRVTGELFF
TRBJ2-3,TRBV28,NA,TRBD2,TGTGCCAGCAGTCAACTAGCGGGAGCTACAGATACGCAGTATTTT,CASSQLAGATDTQYF
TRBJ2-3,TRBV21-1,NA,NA,TGTGCCAGCAGCCCACGACCCTGGGATACGCAGTATTTT,CASSPRPWDTQYF
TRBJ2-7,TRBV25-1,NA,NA,TGTGCCAGCAGTGAATTTGAGGGGGGTCCCTCCTACGAGCAGTACTTC,CASSEFEGGPSYEQYF
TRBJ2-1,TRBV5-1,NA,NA,TGCGCCAGCAGCTTGTTGGCGGGCCGTATGAGCTCCTACAATGAGCAGTTCTTC,CASSLLAGRMSSYNEQFF
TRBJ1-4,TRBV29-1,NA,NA,TGCAGCGTTGAGACGCGCAGGGAAAAACTGTTTTTT,CSVETRREKLFF
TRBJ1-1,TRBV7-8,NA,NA,TGTGCCAGCAGCGCATTAAGGGGTAACACTGAAGCTTTCTTT,CASSALRGNTEAFF
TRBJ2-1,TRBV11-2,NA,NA,TGTGCCAGCAGCCCGTACGGAGCCTACAATGAGCAGTTCTTC,CASSPYGAYNEQFF
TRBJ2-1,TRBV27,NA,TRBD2,TGTGCCAGCAGGCGGACCGGCTTCTTAGCGGGAGAGGCCCAGGGGCAGTTCTTC,CASRRTGFLAGEAQGQFF
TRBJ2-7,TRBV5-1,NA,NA,TGCGCCAGCAGCTTTGGTCCAGGGGGCGTTAGCGGGAGTTTTTTCTACGAGCAGTACTTC,CASSFGPGGVSGSFFYEQYF
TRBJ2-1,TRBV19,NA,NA,TGTGCCAGTAGTATAGCCCGTAGCGGAGAGCAGTTCTTC,CASSIARSGEQFF
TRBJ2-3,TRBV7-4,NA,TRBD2,TGTGCCAGCTCGAAGGTAGCGGGAAGTGCTAGCACAGATACGCAGTATTTT,CASSKVAGSASTDTQYF
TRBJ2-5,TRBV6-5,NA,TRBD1,TGTGCCAGCAGCCGGGACAGAGAGACCCAGTACTTC,CASSRDRETQYF
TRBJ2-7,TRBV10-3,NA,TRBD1,TGTGCCATCACCGCGGGACAGGGGTCCTACGAGCAGTACTTC,CAITAGQGSYEQYF
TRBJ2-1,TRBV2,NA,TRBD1,TGTGCCAGCAGTTGGACAGGCACCATCACAGACTACAATGAGCAGTTCTTC,CASSWTGTITDYNEQFF
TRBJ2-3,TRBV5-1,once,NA,TGCGCCAGCAGCTCTGCCGGCACAGATACGCAGTATTTT,CASSSAGTDTQYF
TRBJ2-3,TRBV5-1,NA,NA,TGCGCCAGCAGCATAGACAGGGAGGCAGATACGCAGTATTTT,CASSIDREADTQYF
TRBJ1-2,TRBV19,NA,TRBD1,TGTGCCAGTAGTACGCAACAGGGGGTTAACTATGGCTACACCTTC,CASSTQQGVNYGYTF
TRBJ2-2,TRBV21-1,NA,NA,TGTGCCAGCAGCAAAGAAGCCCGGACAGGGGACACCGGGGAGCTGTTTTTT,CASSKEARTGDTGELFF
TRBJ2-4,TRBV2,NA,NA,TGTGCCAGCAGTGAGCCCCCCCAGGGGCGGCGAAACATTCAGTACTTC,CASSEPPQGRRNIQYF
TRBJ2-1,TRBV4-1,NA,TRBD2,TGCGCCAGCAGCCAGGGCCCTCCTCGGGAGGGTTACAATGAGCAGTTCTTC,CASSQGPPREGYNEQFF
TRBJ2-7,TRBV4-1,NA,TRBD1,TGCGCCAGCAGCCCCCGGGACAGGAACTACGAGCAGTACTTC,CASSPRDRNYEQYF
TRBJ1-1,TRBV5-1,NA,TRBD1,TGCGCCAGCAGCTCCCAGACAGGGATGGGCACTGAAGCTTTCTTT,CASSSQTGMGTEAFF
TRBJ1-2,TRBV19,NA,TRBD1,TGTGCCAGTAGTCCGGACAGGGGGCGCCTCTATGGCTACACCTTC,CASSPDRGRLYGYTF
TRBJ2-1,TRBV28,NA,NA,TGTGCCAGCATTAGGTATTCAGGAGGAAATGAGCAGTTCTTC,CASIRYSGGNEQFF
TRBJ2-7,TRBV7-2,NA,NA,TGTGCCAGCAGCTCCCCTCTGGGCTACGAGCAGTACTTC,CASSSPLGYEQYF
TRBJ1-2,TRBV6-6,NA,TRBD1,TGTGCCAGCAGTCCGGGACAGGCCTATGGCTACACCTTC,CASSPGQAYGYTF
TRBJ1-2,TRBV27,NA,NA,TGTGCCAGCACCCATGACAGTTCATCTAACTATGGCTACACCTTC,CASTHDSSSNYGYTF